Each of the 2 T cell receptor beta chains below was sequenced from the same sample in a study of shared clonotypes between healthy human individuals. Here immunoSEQ multiplex PCR was the method, and the copy in TCRdb shows in-frame clones only, minus some. Found here are around 200,000 clones, 60% to 75% of them singletons; the top ten hold about 10%. Sequenced material: memory CD4+ T cells sorted from blood. Subset indicated: CD45RA-negative fraction. The receptors stem from a young man in good health.

This chain connects TRBV29-1 to TRBJ2-1; either TRBD1 or TRBD2 may fit D (5 bases each). The CDR3 totals 13 residues. Germline loops: CDR1 SQVTM, CDR2 ANQGSEA. Trimming removed 6 bases at V and 5 bases at J, with 14 bases between. In DNA form, the CDR3 reads TGCAGCGTGGACGGGACCACAAACAATGAGCAGTTCTTC. Translating it yields CSVDGTTNNEQFF.

On this clone: Other DNA sequences in this sample translate to the same CDR3. The gene calls are TRBV20-1 and TRBJ2-1; 7 nucleotides match TRBD2. The CDR3 consists of 11 residues. The germline gives CDR1 DFQATT, CDR2 SNEGSKA (reference sequence). V dropped 3 bases and J dropped 7; count of bases not matched to a gene: 0. CDR3 bases: TGCAGTGCTAGCGGGAGGAATGAGCAGTTCTTC. Encoded protein: CSASGRNEQFF.